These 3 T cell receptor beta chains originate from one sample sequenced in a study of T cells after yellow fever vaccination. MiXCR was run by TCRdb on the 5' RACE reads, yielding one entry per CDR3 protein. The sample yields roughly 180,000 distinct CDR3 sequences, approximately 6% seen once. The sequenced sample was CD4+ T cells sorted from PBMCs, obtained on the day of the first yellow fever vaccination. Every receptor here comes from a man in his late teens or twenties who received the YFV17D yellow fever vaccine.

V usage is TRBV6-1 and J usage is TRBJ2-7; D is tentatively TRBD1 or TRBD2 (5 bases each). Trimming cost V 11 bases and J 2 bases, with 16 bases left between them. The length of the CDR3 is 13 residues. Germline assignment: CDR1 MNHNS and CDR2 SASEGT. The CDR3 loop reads CASSGTVTYEQYV. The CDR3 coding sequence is TGTGCCTCCTCCGGGACGGTAACCTACGAGCAGTACGTC.

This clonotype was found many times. CDR3 protein: CSAEGSGYEQYV. The DNA of the CDR3 is TGCAGTGCCGAGGGTTCCGGGTACGAGCAGTACGTC. The chain employs TRBV20-1 and TRBJ2-7; D is possibly TRBD2 (5 bases). CDR1 and CDR2 (germline): DFQATT, SNEGSKA (reference sequence). The length of the CDR3 is 12 residues. With 6 bases removed from V and 4 bases from J, the gap between germline ends came to 13 bases.

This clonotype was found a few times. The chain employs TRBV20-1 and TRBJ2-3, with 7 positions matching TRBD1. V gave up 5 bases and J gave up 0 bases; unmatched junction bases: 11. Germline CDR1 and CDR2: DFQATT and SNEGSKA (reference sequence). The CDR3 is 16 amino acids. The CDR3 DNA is TGCAGTGCTCTGCTGAGGACAGGCGATAGCACAGATACGCAGTATTTT. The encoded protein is CSALLRTGDSTDTQYF.